This T cell receptor beta chain was captured in a study of early T cells in non-severe SARS-CoV-2 infection. CDR3 size: 15 residues. CDR1 and CDR2 (germline): SGHNT, YYREEE (reference sequence). Losses at the gene ends were 3 bases for V and 2 bases for J; bases not matched to a gene: 2. Individual cDNA molecules were tagged with unique molecular identifiers, the study reported. TCRdb analysed the 5' RACE reads with MiXCR anew, one entry per CDR3 protein. The sample consists of around 67,000 distinct CDR3 sequences, over 10% of them appearing once. This clonotype was detected ten times or more. The source was whole blood, collected at baseline. The chain joins TRBV5-4 to TRBJ2-3, with 11 nucleotides matching TRBD2. The receptor comes from an adult who was a healthcare worker with PCR-confirmed SARS-CoV-2 infection or an uninfected control (not recorded which). In DNA form, the CDR3 reads TGTGCCAGCAGCTCTAGCGGGGGGAACACAGATACGCAGTATTTT. It specifies CASSSSGGNTDTQYF.